These 20 T cell receptor beta chains were all obtained from the same sample, sequenced in a study of response to subunit inactivated influenza vaccine. TCRdb analysed the RT-PCR reads with MiXCR anew, one entry per CDR3 protein. The sample has roughly 760,000 distinct CDR3 sequences; about 20% are singletons. Sequences were derived from PBMCs from blood, sampled 4 to 6 days after vaccination. These receptors came from a man between 45 and 60 years old who received an inactivated influenza vaccine.

As for this clonotype: A much larger clone sits a single nucleotide away, making a read error possible. This rearrangement joins TRBV20-1 to TRBJ1-1, with no clear D. Germline CDR1 and CDR2: DFQATT and SNEGSKA (reference sequence). This CDR3 is built from 11 residues. CDR3 bases: TGCAGCCTCCTCCGAGGAGCTGAAGCTTTCTTT. The encoded protein is CSLLRGAEAFF.

The chain recombines TRBV20-1 with TRBJ2-5, with 8 bases identical to TRBD2. CDR1 and CDR2 from the germline V gene are DFQATT and SNEGSKA (reference sequence). The CDR3 sequence is 16 residues long. Trimming cost V 4 bases and J 4 bases; bases outside gene matches: 14. The CDR3 DNA sequence: TGCAGTGCTATTCGCCCGCCGGGACTAGGAGGAGAGACCCAGTACTTC. Translated: CSAIRPPGLGGETQYF.

Regarding this clonotype: One end of the junction varies from germline; a read error may be responsible. This sequence joins TRBV24-1 and TRBJ2-1; 8 bases match TRBD2. The CDR3 is 15 residues long. Germline V CDR1 and CDR2: KGHDR, SFDVKD. The CDR3 DNA follows: TGTGCCACCGGTGATTTGAGCGGGAGTTTGTATGAGCAGTTCTTC. Translated: CATGDLSGSLYEQFF.

In this sample, this clonotype turned up a few times. The chain uses TRBV6-1 and TRBJ2-1, with TRBD2 identical over 11 bases. The CDR3 is made up of 16 amino acids. Trimming removed 5 bases from V and 12 bases from J; junction bases left unmatched: 15. Germline V gene lookup returns CDR1 MNHNS and CDR2 SASEGT. CDR3 DNA sequence: TGTGCCAGCAGTATTAGCGGGGGGGCCCGGGTTCAGGGGCAGTTCTTC. It is translated as CASSISGGARVQGQFF.

The CDR3 loop reads CASSQDPGRQGRTDTQYF. In DNA, the CDR3 is TGTGCCAGCAGCCAAGATCCCGGCCGACAGGGGCGCACAGATACGCAGTATTTT. V gene TRBV4-2 combines with J gene TRBJ2-3, with 8 bases that match TRBD1. With V trimmed by 0 bases and J by 1 base, 9 bases remained unmatched. The CDR3 is made up of 18 amino acids. Germline V gives CDR1 LGHNA, CDR2 YNFKEQ.

V is TRBV28 and J is TRBJ2-5; D assignment may be TRBD1 or TRBD2 (5 bases each). This CDR3 spans 14 amino acids. In germline, CDR1 is MDHEN, CDR2 SYDVKM. Trimming removed 5 bases at V and 4 bases at J, with 14 bases between. The CDR3: CASSHWGSRETQYF. Here the CDR3 DNA reads TGTGCCAGCAGTCACTGGGGGTCCAGAGAGACCCAGTACTTC.

This clonotype has just one count. The V call is TRBV19, the J call TRBJ2-2; 8 nucleotides align to TRBD2. Germline CDR1 and CDR2: LNHDA and SQIVND (reference sequence). With 4 bases clipped from V and 4 bases from J, the junction kept 8 bases outside the gene matches. This CDR3 is 16 amino acids long. Here the CDR3 reads CASSNPGGGVTGELFF. The CDR3 DNA is TGTGCCAGTAGTAATCCGGGAGGGGGTGTCACCGGGGAGCTGTTTTTT.

This clonotype was counted ten times or more. The junction does not match germline at one end; this may be a read error. The rearrangement uses TRBV27 and TRBJ2-7; 9 bases map to TRBD1. The CDR3 consists of 15 residues. Per germline, CDR1 MNHEY and CDR2 SMNVEV (reference sequence). The CDR3 spells CASSLGGQGLNEQYF. The CDR3 nucleotides are TGCGCCAGCAGCTTGGGGGGACAGGGTCTTAACGAGCAGTACTTC.

This clonotype was seen only a few times. The chain's CDR3 is CASRKTDSASPLHF. The CDR3, as DNA: TGCGCCAGCAGGAAAACAGATTCGGCTTCACCCCTCCACTTT. The chain uses TRBV5-1 and TRBJ1-6, with no clear D. Trimming removed 5 bases at V and 9 bases at J, with 15 bases between. CDR3 size: 14 residues. The germline CDR1 and CDR2 sequences are SGHRS and YFSETQ.

This clonotype was seen many times. The V and J genes are TRBV12-3 or TRBV12-4 and TRBJ2-2; tentative D call: TRBD1 (6 bases). V gave up 6 bases and J gave up 0 bases, with 17 bases separating them. The CDR3 extends over 17 amino acids. The CDR3 DNA follows: TGTGCCAGCAGACCTAACTACGGGACACCGAACACCGGGGAGCTGTTTTTT. It is translated as CASRPNYGTPNTGELFF.

This chain joins TRBV7-9 and TRBJ1-1, with 8 bases that match TRBD1. CDR1 and CDR2 from the germline V gene are SEHNR and FQNEAQ (reference sequence). V lost 3 bases and J lost 5; bases outside the gene matches: 8. The CDR3 is made up of 15 amino acids. The CDR3 is CASSFERGQGTEAFF. DNA of the CDR3: TGTGCCAGCAGCTTTGAGAGAGGACAGGGTACTGAAGCTTTCTTT. The full variable domain, completed using reference TRBV7-9 and TRBJ1-1, is DTGVSQNPRHKITKRGQNVTFRCDPISEHNRLYWYRQTLGQGPEFLTYFQNEAQLEKSRLLSDRFSAERPKGSFSTLEIQRTEQGDSAMYLCASSFERGQGTEAFFGQGTRLTVV.

The V call is TRBV5-1, the J call TRBJ2-3; 14 bases align to TRBD2. V gave up 6 bases and J gave up 4 bases; unmatched junction bases: 4. Germline V lookup: CDR1 SGHRS, CDR2 YFSETQ. CDR3 length equals 15 residues. The CDR3 DNA reads TGCGCCAGCACCCCGGGACTAGCGGGAGCAGATACGCAGTATTTT. Protein product: CASTPGLAGADTQYF. The whole variable domain, remainder taken from reference TRBV5-1 and TRBJ2-3, is KAGVTQTPRYLIKTRGQQVTLSCSPISGHRSVSWYQQTPGQGLQFLFEYFSETQRNKGNFPGRFSGRQFSNSRSEMNVSTLELGDSALYLCASTPGLAGADTQYFGPGTRLTVL.

There are a few counts of this clonotype. V gene TRBV15 combines with J gene TRBJ2-7; D perhaps matches TRBD1 (5 bases). Germline-derived CDR1 and CDR2 are LNHNV and YYDKDF (reference sequence). Trimming took 3 bases from V and 3 from J, leaving 12 bases between them. CDR3 length: 14 residues. Here the CDR3 reads CATSRGDRYYEQYF. In DNA form, the CDR3 reads TGTGCCACCAGCAGGGGTGACAGATACTACGAGCAGTACTTC.

This clonotype appeared a few times. Given a much more abundant clone one base away, this may be a read error. The chain combines TRBV6-6 with TRBJ2-7; D might be TRBD2 (6 bases). Germline CDR1 MNHNY, CDR2 SVGAGI (reference sequence). This CDR3 contains 13 residues. CDR3 nucleotides: TGTGTCAGCAGTTACGCAGGAGGGGCCGAGCAGTACTTC. It translates to CVSSYAGGAEQYF.

This clonotype was seen more than once but under ten times. The rearrangement uses TRBV12-3 or TRBV12-4 and TRBJ2-7, with 10 bases identical to TRBD2. The V and J ends lost 3 bases and 4 bases, in that order; junction bases with no gene match: 12. The CDR3 extends over 17 amino acids. DNA for the CDR3: TGTGCCAGCAGTTTCTCTAAGCTAGCGGGGGTTAAGTACGAGCAGTACTTC. Translated: CASSFSKLAGVKYEQYF.

A few counts support this clonotype. The CDR3 sequence is CASSLSVRYEQYF. The CDR3 nucleotides are TGTGCCAGCAGTTTATCTGTGCGATACGAGCAGTACTTC. V gene TRBV27 combines with J gene TRBJ2-7; D is ambiguous. V was cut by 0 bases and J by 4 bases, with 7 bases left in between. The CDR3 consists of 13 residues. Germline CDR1 is MNHEY and CDR2 is SMNVEV (reference sequence).

This clonotype has just a few counts. The chain employs TRBV6-2 or TRBV6-3 and TRBJ1-1, with D tentatively TRBD1 (6 bases). The CDR3 runs to 12 residues. The germline gives CDR1 MNHEY, CDR2 SVGEGT. V was cut by 5 bases and J by 7 bases, with 11 bases left in between. The CDR3 is CASSPRTVEAFF. The DNA of the CDR3 is TGTGCCAGCAGTCCCCGGACAGTTGAAGCTTTCTTT.

The rearrangement joins TRBV27 to TRBJ1-1; 8 bases fit TRBD1. After removal of 2 bases from V and 4 bases from J, the junction contained 6 bases not matched to a gene. In germline, CDR1 is MNHEY, CDR2 SMNVEV (reference sequence). The CDR3 spans 15 residues. As DNA, the CDR3 is TGTGCCAGCAGTTTAGGGCAGGGGGCTTTCACTGAAGCTTTCTTT. As protein: CASSLGQGAFTEAFF.

The rearrangement joins TRBV12-3 or TRBV12-4 to TRBJ1-2; D uncertain. V dropped 6 bases and J dropped 6 bases, with 8 bases sitting between them. This CDR3 is built from 11 residues. The CDR3: CASRDYDGYTF. Here the CDR3 DNA reads TGTGCCAGCAGGGACTATGATGGCTACACCTTC.

J is TRBJ1-5 and V is TRBV6-1, with TRBD1 identical over 12 bases. V trimming: 6 bases; J trimming: 2 bases; junction bases outside the gene matches: 8. Per the germline V gene, CDR1 is MNHNS and CDR2 is SASEGT. The CDR3 consists of 17 residues. The CDR3 DNA sequence: TGTGCCAGCAGGAGGGGACAGGGGGCAATCGGCAATCAGCCCCAGCATTTT. This codes for CASRRGQGAIGNQPQHF.